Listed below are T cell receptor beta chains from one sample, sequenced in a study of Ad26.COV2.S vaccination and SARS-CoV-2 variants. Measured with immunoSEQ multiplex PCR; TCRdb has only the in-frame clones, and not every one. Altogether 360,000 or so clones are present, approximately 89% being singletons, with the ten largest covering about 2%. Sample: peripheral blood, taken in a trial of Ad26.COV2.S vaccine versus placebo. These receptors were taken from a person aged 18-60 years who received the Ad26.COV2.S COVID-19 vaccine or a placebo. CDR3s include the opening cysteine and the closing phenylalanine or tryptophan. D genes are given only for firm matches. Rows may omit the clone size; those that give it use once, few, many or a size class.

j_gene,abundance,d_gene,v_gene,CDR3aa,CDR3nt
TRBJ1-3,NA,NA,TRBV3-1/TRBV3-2,CASSQVRGPDTIYF,TGTGCCAGCAGCCAAGTTCGGGGACCGGACACCATATATTTT
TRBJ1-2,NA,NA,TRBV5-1,CASSSTGMDGYTF,TGCGCCAGCAGCTCTACAGGGATGGATGGCTACACCTTC
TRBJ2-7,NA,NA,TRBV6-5,CASSTDAYEQYF,TGTGCCAGCTCTACGGACGCTTACGAGCAGTACTTC
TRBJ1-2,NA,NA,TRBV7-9,CASSLDTRALAGYTF,TGTGCCAGCAGCTTAGATACCAGGGCTCTGGCTGGCTACACCTTC
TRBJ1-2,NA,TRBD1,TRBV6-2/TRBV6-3,CASSFSGTATYGYTF,TGTGCCAGCAGTTTCTCCGGGACAGCGACCTATGGCTACACCTTC
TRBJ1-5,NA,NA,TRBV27,CASSFVNNQPQHF,TGTGCCAGCAGTTTCGTTAACAATCAGCCCCAGCATTTT
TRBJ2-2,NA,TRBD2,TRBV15,CATSRVPTSGRLAGELFF,TGTGCCACCAGCAGAGTACCGACTAGCGGGCGGTTGGCCGGGGAGCTGTTTTTT
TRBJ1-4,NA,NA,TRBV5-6,CASSLKGMRNEKLFF,TGTGCCAGCAGCTTGAAAGGGATGAGAAATGAAAAACTGTTTTTT
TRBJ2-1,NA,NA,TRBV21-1,CASSKSAGLYGQFF,TGTGCCAGCAGCAAATCGGCGGGGTTGTATGGGCAGTTCTTC
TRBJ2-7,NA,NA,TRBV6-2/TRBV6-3,CASSFPEEQYF,TGTGCCAGCAGCTTCCCGGAGGAGCAGTACTTC
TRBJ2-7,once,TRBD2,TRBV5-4,CASSLGGRSAYEQYF,TGTGCCAGCAGCTTGGGCGGGAGGTCTGCCTACGAGCAGTACTTC
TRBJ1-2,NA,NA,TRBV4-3,CASSQDTGIYGYTF,TGCGCCAGCAGCCAAGACACAGGGATCTATGGCTACACCTTC
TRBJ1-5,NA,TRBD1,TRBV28,CASSPTGDRKQPQHF,TGTGCCAGCAGTCCGACAGGGGACAGAAAACAGCCCCAGCATTTT
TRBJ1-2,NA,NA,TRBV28,CASSFRLSTGYTF,TGTGCCAGCAGTTTCCGCCTTTCCACTGGCTACACCTTC
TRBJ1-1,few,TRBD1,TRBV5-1,CASREGQGVGANTEAFF,TGCGCCAGCAGGGAGGGACAGGGGGTTGGGGCGAACACTGAAGCTTTCTTT
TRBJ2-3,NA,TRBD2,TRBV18,CASSPRTNSGSEGDTQYF,TGTGCCAGCTCACCAAGGACTAATAGCGGGAGTGAGGGAGATACGCAGTATTTT
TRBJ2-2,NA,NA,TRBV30,CAWNSVGAGGELFF,TGTGCCTGGAACAGTGTGGGGGCCGGCGGGGAGCTGTTTTTT
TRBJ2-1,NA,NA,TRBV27,CASSFSVRVYNEQFF,TGTGCCAGCAGTTTTAGCGTCAGAGTCTACAATGAGCAGTTCTTC
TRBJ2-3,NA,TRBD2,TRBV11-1,CASSSLAGGNTDTQYF,TGTGCCAGCAGCTCCCTAGCGGGAGGAAACACAGATACGCAGTATTTT
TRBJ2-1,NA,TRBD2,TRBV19,CASRSSGRLNEQFF,TGTGCCAGTAGATCTAGCGGGAGACTCAATGAGCAGTTCTTC
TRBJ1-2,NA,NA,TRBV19,CASSKGTKLYGYTF,TGTGCCAGCAGTAAGGGGACAAAGCTATACGGCTACACCTTC
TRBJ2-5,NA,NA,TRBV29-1,CSVLKGEVFWTQYF,TGCAGCGTTCTCAAAGGGGAGGTTTTTTGGACCCAGTACTTC
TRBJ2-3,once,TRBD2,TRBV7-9,CASSFRVWRDSGMEDTQYF,TGTGCCAGCAGCTTTAGAGTTTGGCGGGATAGCGGGATGGAGGATACGCAGTATTTT
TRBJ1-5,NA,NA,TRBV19,CASSIGRGKGQPQHF,TGTGCCAGTAGTATTGGCAGGGGCAAGGGGCAGCCCCAGCATTTT
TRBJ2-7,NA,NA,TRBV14,CASSQSLAGEQYF,TGTGCCAGCAGCCAAAGCCTAGCTGGCGAGCAGTACTTC
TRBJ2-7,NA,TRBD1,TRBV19,CASRETGGYEQYF,TGTGCCAGTAGAGAGACAGGGGGGTACGAGCAGTACTTC
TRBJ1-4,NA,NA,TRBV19,CASRTDRTTNEKLFF,TGTGCCAGCCGGACAGACCGAACAACTAATGAAAAACTGTTTTTT
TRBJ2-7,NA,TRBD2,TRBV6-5,CASRALAGVSYEQYF,TGTGCCAGCAGGGCTCTAGCGGGGGTCTCCTACGAGCAGTACTTC
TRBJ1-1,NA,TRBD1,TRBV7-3,CASSLTAGGTEAFF,TGTGCCAGCAGCTTAACGGCAGGGGGGACTGAAGCTTTCTTT
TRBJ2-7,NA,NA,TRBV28,CASRRRTQLNYEQYF,TGTGCCAGCAGACGGAGGACTCAACTCAACTACGAGCAGTACTTC
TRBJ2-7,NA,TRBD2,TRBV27,CASSLSAGGIYEQYF,TGTGCCAGCAGTTTATCCGCGGGAGGGATCTACGAGCAGTACTTC
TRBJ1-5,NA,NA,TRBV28,CASSLSPGQTNQPQHF,TGTGCCAGCAGTTTATCTCCGGGACAAACTAATCAGCCCCAGCATTTT
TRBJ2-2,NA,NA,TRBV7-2,CASSLVATGELFF,TGTGCCAGCAGCTTAGTGGCAACCGGGGAGCTGTTTTTT
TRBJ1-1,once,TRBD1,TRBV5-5,CASSLGQGLGNTEAFF,TGTGCCAGCAGCTTGGGACAGGGCCTGGGGAACACTGAAGCTTTCTTT
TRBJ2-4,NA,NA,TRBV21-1,CASSTPPHRRGLAKNIQYF,TGTGCCAGCAGCACCCCCCCCCACAGGCGAGGTTTAGCCAAAAACATTCAGTACTTC
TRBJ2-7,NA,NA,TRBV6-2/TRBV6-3,CASSGPRSYEQYF,TGTGCCAGCAGCGGGCCCCGCTCCTACGAGCAGTACTTC
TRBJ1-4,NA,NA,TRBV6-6,CASSYGAGSSEKLFF,TGTGCCAGCAGTTACGGGGCAGGGTCAAGTGAAAAACTGTTTTTT